Listed below are T cell receptor beta chains from one sample, sequenced in a study of T cells in Graves' hyperthyroidism and ophthalmopathy. MiXCR, run by TCRdb on the multiplex PCR reads, gives a single entry per CDR3 protein. The repertoire consists of 600,000 to 850,000 distinct CDR3 sequences, with approximately 19% occurring once and the leading ten covering roughly a sixth. Sequenced material: blood. All receptors derive from a woman aged 45-65 years with Graves' hyperthyroidism that later progressed to Graves' ophthalmopathy. CDR3s include the opening cysteine and the closing phenylalanine or tryptophan.

v_gene,CDR3aa
TRBV20-1,CSARVAGGDEQYF
TRBV7-8,CASSLVSPGGPSDTQYF
TRBV2,CASSDGTHYNEQFF
TRBV6-4,CASSDKRTSGGADTQYF
TRBV5-1,CASSLVGGWKDTQYF
TRBV9,CASSVASTADLGEKLFF
TRBV10-2,CASKPPDRNGVAFF
TRBV10-1,CASSDRGPQDTQYF
TRBV4-1,CASSQPATNQPQHF
TRBV19,CASRTVGEGYTF
TRBV5-5,CASSLGRIGPNEKLFF
TRBV6-2/TRBV6-3,CASRNREAFF
TRBV9,CASSPWTGAKNIQYF
TRBV5-1,CASSDGAPLSGNTIYF
TRBV15,CATSTGGASDTQYF
TRBV7-8,CASRGGDSNQPQHF
TRBV6-1,CASSEIPVWGYTF
TRBV11-2,CASSLVQSQGYTF
TRBV19,CASSRYGTGTGELFF
TRBV9,CASSFRNPLGETQFF
TRBV5-1,CASRHPLGNEQFF
TRBV29-1,CSAGTDYNEQFF
TRBV6-1,CATLEANSNQPQHF
TRBV6-1,CASRPKGDEQLF
TRBV3-1,CASSQGRGENQPQHF
TRBV3-1,CASSQGVANTICF
TRBV2,CASLTYPRQGHIQETQYF
TRBV12-3/TRBV12-4,CASNPKGAEETQYF
TRBV29-1,CSVEDRENYGYTF
TRBV9,CASSVVRVSNEQFF
TRBV7-9,CASSLPGDRASVTQYF
TRBV5-5,CASSLARNYGYTF
TRBV5-1,CASSLGQVGSSTDTQYF
TRBV19,CASSIGRGSNQPQHF
TRBV4-2,CASSQGLYSGNTIYF
TRBV20-1,CSALGILKAEAFF
TRBV7-9,CASSFGVADNEQFF
TRBV10-3,CAISEQGFTDTQYF
TRBV11-2,CASSLAGSWGGYTF
TRBV18,CASSPVQGSLNTEAFF